The rows below give T cell receptor beta chains drawn from one sample of a study of graft-versus-host responses after intestinal transplantation. Libraries were prepared by immunoSEQ multiplex PCR; TCRdb keeps only in-frame clonotypes and omits some of them. The sample carries 70,000 or so clones, over 75% recorded once. Their cognate antigens are unknown. Sequencing was performed on unstimulated CD4+ T cells sorted from spleen or lymph node cells, taken before transplant. These receptors were collected from a human donor who was the organ donor for an intestinal transplant. Both conserved end residues are part of each CDR3. The order of the fields is CDR3 DNA, CDR3 protein, D gene, J gene, V gene, clone size. A D gene is named only where the DNA matches it firmly. The size field is filled for only some rows; it gives once, few, many or a size class.

CDR3 DNA: TGCGCCAGCAGCTTGGCCGTCCTAGCGGGGTCAAGAAATGAGCAGTTCTTC
CDR3 protein: CASSLAVLAGSRNEQFF
D gene: TRBD2
J gene: TRBJ2-1
V gene: TRBV5-1
clone size: NA

CDR3 DNA: TGCAGCGTCCTACAGGCGAGCTCCTACAATGAGCAGTTCTTC
CDR3 protein: CSVLQASSYNEQFF
D gene: NA
J gene: TRBJ2-1
V gene: TRBV29-1
clone size: NA

CDR3 DNA: TGTGCCAGCCGTATCTCGGGCGGGGTACAAGAGACCCAGTACTTC
CDR3 protein: CASRISGGVQETQYF
D gene: NA
J gene: TRBJ2-5
V gene: TRBV7-9
clone size: few

CDR3 DNA: TGTGCCAGCAGCTTAGGGCGGGGGGGCACTTTAGATACGCAGTATTTT
CDR3 protein: CASSLGRGGTLDTQYF
D gene: TRBD2
J gene: TRBJ2-3
V gene: TRBV11-3
clone size: NA

CDR3 DNA: TGTGCCAGCAGCCCGGGGGGGCAGAATTCACCCCTCCACTTT
CDR3 protein: CASSPGGQNSPLHF
D gene: NA
J gene: TRBJ1-6
V gene: TRBV11-2
clone size: once

CDR3 DNA: TGTGCCTGGCAAGAGGGGGCTCTCACCTTC
CDR3 protein: CAWQEGALTF
D gene: TRBD1
J gene: TRBJ1-2
V gene: TRBV30
clone size: NA

CDR3 DNA: TGTGCCAGCAGCTTAGTGGGGCGCCGCCAAGAGACCCAGTACTTC
CDR3 protein: CASSLVGRRQETQYF
D gene: NA
J gene: TRBJ2-5
V gene: TRBV5-5
clone size: NA

CDR3 DNA: TGTGCCAGCAGTTGGTGGACTAGCGGGGGGGACAATGAGCAGTTCTTC
CDR3 protein: CASSWWTSGGDNEQFF
D gene: TRBD2
J gene: TRBJ2-1
V gene: TRBV6-5
clone size: NA

CDR3 DNA: TGCGCCAGCAGCTTGGGGACAGGGGGCAAGAACTATGGCTACACCTTC
CDR3 protein: CASSLGTGGKNYGYTF
D gene: TRBD1
J gene: TRBJ1-2
V gene: TRBV5-1
clone size: NA

CDR3 DNA: TGTGCCAGAAGCTTGAGGACAGGGTGGGTTCAGCCCCAGCATTTT
CDR3 protein: CARSLRTGWVQPQHF
D gene: TRBD1
J gene: TRBJ1-5
V gene: TRBV5-3
clone size: NA

CDR3 DNA: TGTGCCAGTAGCCGACAGGTCCAAGAGACCCAGTACTTC
CDR3 protein: CASSRQVQETQYF
D gene: NA
J gene: TRBJ2-5
V gene: TRBV19
clone size: NA

CDR3 DNA: TGTGCCAGCAGCTTTCGAGGGCGAAATGAGCAGTTCTTC
CDR3 protein: CASSFRGRNEQFF
D gene: NA
J gene: TRBJ2-1
V gene: TRBV7-6
clone size: NA

CDR3 DNA: TGCGCCAGCAGCCTCCGGACAGGGGGCGTTGGCAATCAGCCCCAGCATTTT
CDR3 protein: CASSLRTGGVGNQPQHF
D gene: TRBD1
J gene: TRBJ1-5
V gene: TRBV4-1
clone size: NA

CDR3 DNA: TGTGCCAGCAGCTTGGCGGGTCGGTGGGGCACAGATACGCAGTATTTT
CDR3 protein: CASSLAGRWGTDTQYF
D gene: NA
J gene: TRBJ2-3
V gene: TRBV5-6
clone size: NA

CDR3 DNA: TGTGCCAGTAGTATAGGGGCGGGGGGGCTGCAAGAGACCCAGTACTTC
CDR3 protein: CASSIGAGGLQETQYF
D gene: TRBD2
J gene: TRBJ2-5
V gene: TRBV19
clone size: NA

CDR3 DNA: TGTGCCAGCAGTTCTACCTGGACTCAATCTGGGGCCAACGTCCTGACTTTC
CDR3 protein: CASSSTWTQSGANVLTF
D gene: NA
J gene: TRBJ2-6
V gene: TRBV28
clone size: NA

CDR3 DNA: TGTGCCAGCAGTAGTGCAGACATTCAGTACTTC
CDR3 protein: CASSSADIQYF
D gene: NA
J gene: TRBJ2-4
V gene: TRBV28
clone size: NA

CDR3 DNA: TGTGCCAGCCAGACCGGAGGCGGCTATGGCTACACCTTC
CDR3 protein: CASQTGGGYGYTF
D gene: NA
J gene: TRBJ1-2
V gene: TRBV28
clone size: NA

CDR3 DNA: TGTGCCAGTAGTACCTATAGAGGACAGGGCGCGAGTAACACCTTC
CDR3 protein: CASSTYRGQGASNTF
D gene: TRBD1
J gene: TRBJ1-2
V gene: TRBV19
clone size: NA

CDR3 DNA: TGTGCCTGGAAAACTATCGGGACAGGGCTTTATGGCTACACCTTC
CDR3 protein: CAWKTIGTGLYGYTF
D gene: TRBD1
J gene: TRBJ1-2
V gene: TRBV30
clone size: NA

CDR3 DNA: TGTGCCAGCAGGAGGCAGGGTGAGCAAGAGACCCAGTACTTC
CDR3 protein: CASRRQGEQETQYF
D gene: NA
J gene: TRBJ2-5
V gene: TRBV27
clone size: NA

CDR3 DNA: TGTGCCAGCAGTGGTCAGGGGGTTGGCAAAAACATTCAGTACTTC
CDR3 protein: CASSGQGVGKNIQYF
D gene: TRBD1
J gene: TRBJ2-4
V gene: TRBV2
clone size: NA

CDR3 DNA: TGTGCCAGCAGCCGGGAGAACACTGAAGCTTTCTTT
CDR3 protein: CASSRENTEAFF
D gene: NA
J gene: TRBJ1-1
V gene: TRBV6-6
clone size: NA

CDR3 DNA: TGTGCCAGCAGTTTATCAGGGATTGGCTACACCTTC
CDR3 protein: CASSLSGIGYTF
D gene: NA
J gene: TRBJ1-2
V gene: TRBV28
clone size: medium-sized